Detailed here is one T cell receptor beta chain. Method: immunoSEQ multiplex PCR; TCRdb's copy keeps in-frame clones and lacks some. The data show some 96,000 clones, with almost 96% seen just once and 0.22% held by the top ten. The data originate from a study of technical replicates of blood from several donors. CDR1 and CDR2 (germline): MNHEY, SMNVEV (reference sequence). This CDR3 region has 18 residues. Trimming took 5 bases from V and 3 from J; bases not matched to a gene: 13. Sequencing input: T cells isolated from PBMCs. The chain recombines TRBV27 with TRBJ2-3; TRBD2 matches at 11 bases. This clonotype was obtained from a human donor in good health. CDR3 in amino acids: CASSLALAGGPRTDTQYF. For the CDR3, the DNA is TGTGCCAGCAGTCTAGCATTAGCGGGAGGGCCTAGGACAGATACGCAGTATTTT.